Below, 32 T cell receptor beta chains from the same sample are listed, as sequenced in a study of T cell clones after liver transplantation. This table comes from immunoSEQ multiplex PCR, and its TCRdb copy is limited to in-frame clones, with some not included. In the table there are around 78,000 clones, 70% to 90% of which are singletons. The sample here was CD4+ T cells from blood, taken at the 22-month timepoint. All receptors come from a human patient who received a liver transplant. Some T cells may possibly be graft donor cells.

The V and J genes are TRBV28 and TRBJ1-5, with TRBD1 matching over 10 bases. The germline gives CDR1 MDHEN, CDR2 SYDVKM. The CDR3 totals 15 residues. Trimming cost V 4 bases and J 7 bases; bases outside gene matches: 7. CDR3 protein: CASSSPGQGSQPQHF. In DNA form, the CDR3 reads TGTGCCAGCAGTTCACCGGGACAGGGGTCCCAGCCCCAGCATTTT.

The chain employs TRBV28 and TRBJ2-5; 8 nucleotides match TRBD1. The V and J ends lost 3 bases and 3 bases, in that order; junction bases with no gene match: 6. The CDR3 covers 15 residues. The germline V gene encodes CDR1 MDHEN and CDR2 SYDVKM. The CDR3 DNA follows: TGTGCCAGCAGTTTGGGCAGGGGGCATAAAGAGACCCAGTACTTC. Its translation: CASSLGRGHKETQYF.

This clone was seen once. The chain carries TRBV2 and TRBJ2-1; the match to TRBD2 covers 8 bases. CDR1 SNHLY and CDR2 FYNNEI come from the germline V gene. V was clipped by 4 bases and J by 3 bases; unmatched bases: 8. This CDR3 is built from 16 residues. The CDR3 protein is CASSVAERGFYNEQFF. CDR3 bases: TGTGCCAGCAGTGTGGCGGAGCGGGGGTTCTACAATGAGCAGTTCTTC.

This clone was seen once. The chain is built from TRBV2 and TRBJ2-4; 10 bases are a match to TRBD1. J was trimmed by 0 bases and V by 2 bases; bases with no gene match: 4. The germline CDR1 and CDR2 sequences are SNHLY and FYNNEI. This CDR3 is 17 amino acids long. The CDR3, as DNA: TGTGCCAGCAGTGAAAGACAGGGGGCGAGAGCCAAAAACATTCAGTACTTC. Amino acid sequence: CASSERQGARAKNIQYF.

V gene TRBV5-6 combines with J gene TRBJ2-3; 9 nucleotides line up with TRBD2. Germline V gene data show CDR1 as SGHDT and CDR2 as YYEEEE. Trimming cost V 2 bases and J 5 bases; bases outside gene matches: 6. This CDR3 is 15 amino acids long. The CDR3 reads CASSFLTSGGDTQYF. CDR3 sequence (DNA): TGTGCCAGCAGCTTTCTGACTAGCGGAGGAGATACGCAGTATTTT.

This sequence joins TRBV20-1 and TRBJ2-3; D remains ambiguous. CDR3 length equals 11 residues. Per the germline V gene, CDR1 is DFQATT and CDR2 is SNEGSKA (reference sequence). Trimming pared 1 base from V and 7 bases from J, leaving 6 bases between. The CDR3 is CSARGANTQYF. DNA of the CDR3: TGCAGTGCTAGAGGAGCTAATACGCAGTATTTT.

V gene TRBV6-5 combines with J gene TRBJ1-4; 7 bases are shared with TRBD1. V dropped 0 bases and J dropped 8; count of bases not matched to a gene: 0. The CDR3 sequence is 13 residues long. Per germline, CDR1 MNHEY and CDR2 SVGAGI. CDR3 DNA sequence: TGTGCCAGCAGTTACTCACAGGGGGAAAAACTGTTTTTT. It encodes CASSYSQGEKLFF.

This clone was counted a few times. V usage is TRBV5-1 and J usage is TRBJ1-4; the match to TRBD1 covers 10 bases. The V and J ends lost 1 base and 0 bases, in that order; junction bases with no gene match: 6. Germline V gene sequence: CDR1 SGHRS, CDR2 YFSETQ. The CDR3 loop spans 18 amino acids. The CDR3 loop is CASSLRVTGGSTNEKLFF. As DNA, the CDR3 is TGCGCCAGCAGCTTGAGGGTGACAGGGGGCTCAACTAATGAAAAACTGTTTTTT.

The chain uses TRBV7-2 and TRBJ2-3; D not certain. Trimming stripped 0 bases from V and 6 bases from J, with 10 bases between. CDR3 length: 14 amino acids. Germline CDR1 SGHTA, CDR2 FQGNSA. The CDR3 coding sequence is TGTGCCAGCAGCTTAGCGGCCTCATGGGATACGCAGTATTTT. Amino acids: CASSLAASWDTQYF. Full variable domain (outside the CDR3, taken from reference TRBV7-2 and TRBJ2-3): GAGVSQSPSNKVTEKGKDVELRCDPISGHTALYWYRQSLGQGLEFLIYFQGNSAPDKSGLPSDRFSAERTGGSVSTLTIQRTQQEDSAVYLCASSLAASWDTQYFGPGTRLTVL.

V and J are TRBV19 and TRBJ1-4, with D maybe TRBD1 (6 bases). Trimming removed 4 bases from V and 7 bases from J, with 13 bases in between. Per germline, CDR1 LNHDA and CDR2 SQIVND (reference sequence). There are 14 residues in the CDR3. The CDR3 DNA sequence: TGTGCCAGTAGTACCAAACAGGGAGGTGAAAAACTGTTTTTT. Translating it yields CASSTKQGGEKLFF.

DNA of the CDR3: TGTGCCAGCAGCTTGGGGACAGGGGTCTACGAGCAGTACTTC. Translated: CASSLGTGVYEQYF. The chain couples TRBV5-4 to TRBJ2-7, with TRBD1 matching 9 bases. From germline, CDR1 is SGHNT and CDR2 YYREEE (reference sequence). This CDR3 has 14 residues. The V gene end was trimmed by 0 bases and the J gene end by 3 bases; junction bases not matched to a gene: 1.

The rearrangement links TRBV6-6 to TRBJ2-7; 8 bases line up with TRBD2. CDR3 length: 14 amino acids. CDR1 and CDR2 from the germline V gene are MNHNY and SVGAGI (reference sequence). V lost 7 bases to trimming and J lost 3 bases; unmatched junction nucleotides: 8. CDR3 region: CASTRAGGDYEQYF. CDR3 bases: TGTGCCAGCACCAGGGCGGGAGGCGACTACGAGCAGTACTTC.

J is TRBJ1-5 and V is TRBV11-2, with D perhaps matching TRBD1 (5 bases). The CDR3 loop spans 17 amino acids. Germline CDR1 reads SGHAT; CDR2 reads FQNNGV. The germline V and J ends were trimmed by 1 base and 1 base, with 14 bases remaining between them. CDR3 sequence (DNA): TGTGCCAGCAGCTTAGGGGACCGGGGGGGGAGCAATCAGCCCCAGCATTTT. Its protein is CASSLGDRGGSNQPQHF.

The V call is TRBV25-1, the J call TRBJ2-7, with 10 bases that match TRBD1. Trimming removed 4 bases from V and 2 bases from J; junction bases left unmatched: 8. The germline gives CDR1 MGHDK, CDR2 SYGVNS. The CDR3 is 16 amino acids. CDR3 region: CASSARSGTGAYEQYF. CDR3 in DNA: TGTGCCAGCAGTGCCAGATCCGGGACAGGGGCCTACGAGCAGTACTTC.

The chain links TRBV5-1 to TRBJ2-5, with 9 bases aligning to TRBD1. The CDR3 consists of 15 residues. Germline V lookup: CDR1 SGHRS, CDR2 YFSETQ. Trimming at V came to 4 bases and at J to 5 bases, leaving 9 bases not matched to a gene. The CDR3 nucleotides read TGCGCCAGCAGCCTAAGGACAGGGGAAAGGGAGACCCAGTACTTC. Its translation is CASSLRTGERETQYF.

This chain joins TRBV19 and TRBJ1-5; tentative D call: TRBD1 (6 bases). Germline CDR1 is LNHDA and CDR2 is SQIVND (reference sequence). This CDR3 spans 13 amino acids. V was trimmed by 10 bases and J by 3 bases, leaving 13 bases between them. This CDR3 reads CATIQGSNQPQHF. CDR3 DNA: TGTGCCACTATACAGGGATCCAATCAGCCCCAGCATTTT.

The chain combines TRBV30 with TRBJ2-5; 15 bases fit TRBD2. Germline V gene sequence: CDR1 GTSNPN, CDR2 SVGIG (reference sequence). CDR3 length: 16 amino acids. J gave up 4 bases and V 2 bases, and 5 bases lay outside the gene matches. As DNA, the CDR3 is TGTGCCTGGAGTAATAAGGGACTAGCGGGGGGAGAGACCCAGTACTTC. This codes for CAWSNKGLAGGETQYF. Complete variable domain (other parts from reference TRBV30 and TRBJ2-5): SQTIHQWPATLVQPVGSPLSLECTVEGTSNPNLYWYRQAAGRGLQLLFYSVGIGQISSEVPQNLSASRPQDRQFILSSKKLLLSDSGFYLCAWSNKGLAGGETQYFGPGTRLLVL.

The chain carries TRBV6-1 and TRBJ2-3; D is undetermined. The germline V gene encodes CDR1 MNHNS and CDR2 SASEGT. The V end was cut by 4 bases, the J end by 2 bases, with 7 bases between. This CDR3 has 13 amino acids. The CDR3 sequence is CASSVLYTDTQYF. CDR3 DNA sequence: TGTGCCAGCAGTGTACTATACACAGATACGCAGTATTTT.

This clone was seen just once. The chain couples TRBV11-2 to TRBJ1-1; D is perhaps TRBD1 (5 bases). Between the trimmed V and J ends, which lost 6 bases and 1 base, there was a span of 9 bases. The CDR3 sequence is 13 residues long. From germline, CDR1 is SGHAT and CDR2 FQNNGV. The CDR3 region is CASRAQGNTEAFF. The CDR3 nucleotides are TGTGCCAGCAGGGCCCAGGGGAACACTGAAGCTTTCTTT. Full variable domain (outside the CDR3, taken from reference TRBV11-2 and TRBJ1-1): EAGVAQSPRYKIIEKRQSVAFWCNPISGHATLYWYQQILGQGPKLLIQFQNNGVVDDSQLPKDRFSAERLKGVDSTLKIQPAKLEDSAVYLCASRAQGNTEAFFGQGTRLTVV.

The J gene is TRBJ2-7, the V gene TRBV6-1, with TRBD1 identical over 11 bases. The CDR3 spans 15 residues. Germline values: CDR1 MNHNS, CDR2 SASEGT. After removal of 6 bases from V and 2 bases from J, the junction contained 6 bases not matched to a gene. The chain's CDR3 is CASRAPGQGAYEQYF. CDR3 nucleotides: TGTGCCAGCAGGGCTCCGGGACAGGGGGCCTACGAGCAGTACTTC.

The chain's CDR3 is CASRLQGLDNTIYF. For the CDR3, the DNA is TGTGCCAGCAGACTACAGGGTTTGGATAACACCATATATTTT. The gene calls are TRBV2 and TRBJ1-3, with a weak D call TRBD1 (6 bases). From germline, CDR1 is SNHLY and CDR2 FYNNEI. V was trimmed by 6 bases and J by 7 bases, leaving 16 bases between them. CDR3 size: 14 residues. Based on the CDR3 plus reference TRBV2 and TRBJ1-3, the full variable domain is EPEVTQTPSHQVTQMGQEVILRCVPISNHLYFYWYRQILGQKVEFLVSFYNNEISEKSEIFDDQFSVERPDGSNFTLKIRSTKLEDSAMYFCASRLQGLDNTIYFGEGSWLTVV.

The rearrangement links TRBV15 to TRBJ1-4; TRBD1 matches at 12 bases. This CDR3 is built from 16 residues. Germline V gene data show CDR1 as LNHNV and CDR2 as YYDKDF (reference sequence). J lost 8 bases, V lost 3 bases, and 7 bases had no gene match. CDR3 coding DNA: TGTGCCACCAGCAGGCTGGGACAGGGGGCAGGAGAAAAACTGTTTTTT. This gives the protein CATSRLGQGAGEKLFF.

The rearrangement joins TRBV11-1 to TRBJ2-1; no firm D call. The CDR3 has 14 amino acids. The V gene lost 1 base and the J gene lost 9 bases, with 13 bases spanning the gap. CDR1 is SGHAT and CDR2 is FQDESV in the germline V gene (reference sequence). The CDR3 loop is CASSLVAHPPEQFF. For the CDR3, the DNA is TGTGCCAGCAGCTTAGTGGCCCACCCACCTGAGCAGTTCTTC.

The chain uses TRBV2 and TRBJ2-5, with D possibly being TRBD2 (7 bases). Trimming took 5 bases from V and 5 from J, leaving 15 bases between them. This CDR3 region has 14 residues. CDR1 is SNHLY, CDR2 FYNNEI, per germline. This CDR3 reads CASSNGGGHETQYF. The CDR3 region has the DNA TGTGCCAGCAGTAATGGGGGGGGCCACGAGACCCAGTACTTC.

The rearrangement links TRBV30 to TRBJ1-4; 8 bases are shared with TRBD1. J lost 8 bases, V lost 0 bases, and 2 bases had no gene match. The germline gives CDR1 GTSNPN, CDR2 SVGIG (reference sequence). CDR3 length equals 13 residues. In DNA, the CDR3 is TGTGCCTGGAGTGTTGGGACAGGAGAAAAACTGTTTTTT. The encoded protein is CAWSVGTGEKLFF.

The chain recombines TRBV6-5 with TRBJ1-2; D is perhaps TRBD1 (5 bases). Trimming took off 10 bases at V and 2 bases at J, with 14 bases between the two ends. CDR1 and CDR2 from the germline V gene are MNHEY and SVGAGI. CDR3 size: 13 residues. The CDR3: CATRKGVNYGYTF. The CDR3 DNA follows: TGTGCCACTCGGAAAGGGGTAAACTATGGCTACACCTTC.

V gene TRBV27 combines with J gene TRBJ2-3; tentatively, D is TRBD2 (6 bases). The CDR3 consists of 15 residues. The germline V and J ends were trimmed by 6 bases and 1 base, with 14 bases remaining between them. The germline CDR1 and CDR2 sequences are MNHEY and SMNVEV (reference sequence). The CDR3 protein is CASSTIAAGTDTQYF. The CDR3 DNA reads TGTGCCAGCAGCACCATAGCGGCCGGCACAGATACGCAGTATTTT.

The chain couples TRBV9 to TRBJ2-5, with D possibly being TRBD2 (5 bases). This CDR3 comprises 14 residues. CDR1 is SGDLS, CDR2 YYNGEE, per germline. V was shortened by 4 bases and J by 5 bases, with 15 bases between the two germline ends. CDR3 protein: CASSPGRGLETQYF. For the CDR3, the DNA is TGTGCCAGCAGCCCGGGTCGAGGGTTGGAGACCCAGTACTTC.

V and J are TRBV10-3 and TRBJ1-2, with 9 bases lining up with TRBD1. From germline, CDR1 is ENHRY and CDR2 SYGVKD. V lost 8 bases and J lost 6; bases outside the gene matches: 22. The CDR3 length is 18 residues. The CDR3 here is CAISYGTGTGALLNGYTF. For the CDR3, the DNA is TGTGCCATCTCATACGGGACAGGGACGGGGGCATTATTGAATGGCTACACCTTC.

The chain uses TRBV7-2 and TRBJ1-3; D might be TRBD1 (5 bases). Trimming left V 5 bases short and J 4 bases short, with 15 bases between. Germline lookup yields CDR1 SGHTA and CDR2 FQGNSA. This CDR3 has 15 residues. This CDR3 reads CASSMTGVGGNTIYF. The DNA for the CDR3 is TGTGCCAGCAGCATGACGGGGGTCGGGGGAAACACCATATATTTT. Combining the CDR3 with reference TRBV7-2 and TRBJ1-3 gives the whole variable domain GAGVSQSPSNKVTEKGKDVELRCDPISGHTALYWYRQSLGQGLEFLIYFQGNSAPDKSGLPSDRFSAERTGGSVSTLTIQRTQQEDSAVYLCASSMTGVGGNTIYFGEGSWLTVV.

The V call is TRBV18, the J call TRBJ1-3; 8 nucleotides agree with TRBD1. The V gene's germline CDR1 is KGHSH and CDR2 LQKENI. Losses at the gene ends were 4 bases for V and 4 bases for J; bases not matched to a gene: 3. This CDR3 is built from 14 residues. The CDR3 sequence: CASSRDRGGNTIYF. The CDR3 DNA reads as TGTGCCAGCTCACGAGACAGGGGAGGAAACACCATATATTTT.

The chain joins TRBV18 to TRBJ2-3; 10 bases align to TRBD1. The length of the CDR3 is 15 residues. CDR1 KGHSH and CDR2 LQKENI come from the germline V gene. Trimming at V came to 4 bases and at J to 0 bases, leaving 1 base not matched to a gene. Here the CDR3 reads CASSQGQGSTDTQYF. The CDR3 DNA reads as TGTGCCAGCTCACAGGGACAGGGGAGCACAGATACGCAGTATTTT.